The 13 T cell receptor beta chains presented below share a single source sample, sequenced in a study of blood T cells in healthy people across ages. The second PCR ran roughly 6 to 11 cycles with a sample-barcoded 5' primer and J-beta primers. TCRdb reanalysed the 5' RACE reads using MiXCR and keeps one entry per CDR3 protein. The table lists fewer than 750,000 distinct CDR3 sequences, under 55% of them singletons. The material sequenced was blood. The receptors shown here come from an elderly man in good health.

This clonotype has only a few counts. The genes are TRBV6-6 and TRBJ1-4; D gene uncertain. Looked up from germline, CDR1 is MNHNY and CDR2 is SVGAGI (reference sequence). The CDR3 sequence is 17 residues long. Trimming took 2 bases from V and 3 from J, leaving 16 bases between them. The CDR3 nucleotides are TGTGCCAGCAGTTACCCCAACAACTTGGGAGCTAATGAAAAACTGTTTTTT. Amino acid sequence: CASSYPNNLGANEKLFF.

The CDR3 sequence: CASEGSGRAGELFF. The CDR3 region has the DNA TGTGCCAGCGAGGGTAGCGGGAGGGCCGGGGAGCTGTTTTTT. This chain connects TRBV6-6 to TRBJ2-2; 11 bases are a match to TRBD2. CDR1 is MNHNY and CDR2 is SVGAGI in the germline V gene (reference sequence). Trimming at V came to 8 bases and at J to 6 bases, leaving 5 bases not matched to a gene. This CDR3 spans 14 amino acids.

The CDR3, as DNA: TGTGCCAGCAGCTTCTCGGGACTAGCAGATACGCAGTATTTT. Translation gives CASSFSGLADTQYF. V and J are TRBV7-9 and TRBJ2-3, with TRBD2 matching over 8 bases. V trimming: 3 bases; J trimming: 4 bases; junction bases outside the gene matches: 3. This CDR3 is 14 amino acids long. From germline, CDR1 is SEHNR and CDR2 FQNEAQ (reference sequence). Looking up the rest from reference TRBV7-9 and TRBJ2-3 gives the full variable domain: DTGVSQNPRHKITKRGQNVTFRCDPISEHNRLYWYRQTLGQGPEFLTYFQNEAQLEKSRLLSDRFSAERPKGSFSTLEIQRTEQGDSAMYLCASSFSGLADTQYFGPGTRLTVL.

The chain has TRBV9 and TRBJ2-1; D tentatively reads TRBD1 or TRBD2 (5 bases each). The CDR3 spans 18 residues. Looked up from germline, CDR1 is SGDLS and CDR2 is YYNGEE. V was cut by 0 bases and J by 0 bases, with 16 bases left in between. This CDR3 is CASSVGFAAGSSYNEQFF. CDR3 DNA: TGTGCCAGCAGCGTAGGGTTCGCGGCAGGGAGCTCCTACAATGAGCAGTTCTTC.

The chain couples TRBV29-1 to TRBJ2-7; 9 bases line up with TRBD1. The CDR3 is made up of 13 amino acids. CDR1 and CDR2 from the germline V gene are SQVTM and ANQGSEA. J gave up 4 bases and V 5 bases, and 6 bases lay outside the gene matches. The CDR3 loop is CSVSTGGRYEQYF. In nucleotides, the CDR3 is TGCAGCGTTTCGACAGGGGGACGGTACGAGCAGTACTTC.

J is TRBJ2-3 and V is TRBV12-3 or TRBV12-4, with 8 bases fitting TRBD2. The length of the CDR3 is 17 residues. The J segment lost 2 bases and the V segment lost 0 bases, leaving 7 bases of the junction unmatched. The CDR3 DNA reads TGTGCCAGCAGTTTAGCGGGTCTAGCGGGTGTCACAGATACGCAGTATTTT. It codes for CASSLAGLAGVTDTQYF.

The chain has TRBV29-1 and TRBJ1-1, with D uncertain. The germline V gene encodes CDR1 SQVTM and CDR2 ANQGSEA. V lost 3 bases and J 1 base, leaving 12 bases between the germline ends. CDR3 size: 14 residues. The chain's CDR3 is CSVENPRRNTEAFF. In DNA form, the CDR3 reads TGCAGCGTTGAGAACCCCCGGCGGAACACTGAAGCTTTCTTT.

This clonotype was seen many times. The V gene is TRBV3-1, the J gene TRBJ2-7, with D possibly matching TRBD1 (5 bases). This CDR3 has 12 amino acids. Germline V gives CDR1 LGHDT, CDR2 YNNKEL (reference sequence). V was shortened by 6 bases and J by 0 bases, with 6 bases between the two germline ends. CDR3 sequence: CASSQGSYEQYF. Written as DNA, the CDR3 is TGTGCCAGCAGTCAGGGCTCCTACGAGCAGTACTTC.

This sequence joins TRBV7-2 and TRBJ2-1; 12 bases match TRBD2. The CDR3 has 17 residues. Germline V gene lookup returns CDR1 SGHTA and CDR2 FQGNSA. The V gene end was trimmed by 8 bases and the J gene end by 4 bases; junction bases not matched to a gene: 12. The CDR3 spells CASLEASGGAGYNEQFF. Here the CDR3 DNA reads TGTGCCAGCCTAGAGGCTAGCGGGGGGGCCGGGTACAATGAGCAGTTCTTC.

In nucleotides, the CDR3 is TGTGCCACCAGTGAACTAGCGGCAACCAATGAGCAGTTCTTC. Its protein product is CATSELAATNEQFF. This rearrangement joins TRBV24-1 to TRBJ2-1, with 8 positions matching TRBD2. The V and J ends lost 4 bases and 6 bases, in that order; junction bases with no gene match: 4. CDR3 size: 14 residues. Per the germline V gene, CDR1 is KGHDR and CDR2 is SFDVKD.

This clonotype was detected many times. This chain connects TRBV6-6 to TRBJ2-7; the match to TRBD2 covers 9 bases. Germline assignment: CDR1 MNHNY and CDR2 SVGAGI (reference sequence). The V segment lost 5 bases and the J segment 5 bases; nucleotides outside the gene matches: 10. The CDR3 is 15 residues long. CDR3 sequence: CASSPREGGVNEQYF. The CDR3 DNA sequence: TGTGCCAGCAGTCCGCGGGAGGGAGGAGTTAACGAGCAGTACTTC.

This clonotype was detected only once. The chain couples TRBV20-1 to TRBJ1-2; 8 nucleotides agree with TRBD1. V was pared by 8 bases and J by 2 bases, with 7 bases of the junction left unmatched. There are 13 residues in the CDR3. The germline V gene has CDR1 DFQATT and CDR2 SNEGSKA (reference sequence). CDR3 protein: CSSWDRKNYGYTF. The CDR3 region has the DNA TGCAGTTCCTGGGACAGGAAAAACTATGGCTACACCTTC.

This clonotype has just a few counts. CDR3 in DNA: TGTGCCAGCAGCTTTAACAGGGATGGCAATCAGCCCCAGCATTTT. Translation gives CASSFNRDGNQPQHF. The J gene is TRBJ1-5, the V gene TRBV7-2; D might be TRBD1 (6 bases). The germline V gene encodes CDR1 SGHTA and CDR2 FQGNSA. The CDR3 loop spans 15 amino acids. V lost 3 bases and J 2 bases, leaving 11 bases between the germline ends.